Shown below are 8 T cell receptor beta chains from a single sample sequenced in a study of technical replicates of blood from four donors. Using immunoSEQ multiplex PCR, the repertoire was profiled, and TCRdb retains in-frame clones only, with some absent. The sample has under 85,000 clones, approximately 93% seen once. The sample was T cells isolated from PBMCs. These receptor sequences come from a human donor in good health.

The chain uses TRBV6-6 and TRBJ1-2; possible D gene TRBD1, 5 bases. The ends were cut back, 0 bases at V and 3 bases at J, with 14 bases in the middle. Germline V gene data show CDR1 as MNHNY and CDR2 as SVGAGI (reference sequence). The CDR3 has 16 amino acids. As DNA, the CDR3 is TGTGCCAGCAGTTACTCCGGGGGTGGTAGTGACTATGGCTACACCTTC. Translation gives CASSYSGGGSDYGYTF.

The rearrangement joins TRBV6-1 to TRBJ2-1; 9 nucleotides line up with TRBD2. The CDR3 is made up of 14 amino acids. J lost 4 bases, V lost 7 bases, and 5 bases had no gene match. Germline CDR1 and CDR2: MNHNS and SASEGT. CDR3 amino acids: CASTRTSDYNEQFF. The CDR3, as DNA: TGTGCCAGCACCCGGACTAGCGATTACAATGAGCAGTTCTTC.

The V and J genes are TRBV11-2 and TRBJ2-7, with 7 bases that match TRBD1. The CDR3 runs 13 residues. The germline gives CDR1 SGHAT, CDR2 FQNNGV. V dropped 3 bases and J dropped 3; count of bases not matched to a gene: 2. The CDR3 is CASSFRTGYEQYF. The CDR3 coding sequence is TGTGCCAGCAGCTTCCGGACAGGCTACGAGCAGTACTTC. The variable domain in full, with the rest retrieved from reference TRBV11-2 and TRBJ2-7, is EAGVAQSPRYKIIEKRQSVAFWCNPISGHATLYWYQQILGQGPKLLIQFQNNGVVDDSQLPKDRFSAERLKGVDSTLKIQPAKLEDSAVYLCASSFRTGYEQYFGPGTRLTVT.

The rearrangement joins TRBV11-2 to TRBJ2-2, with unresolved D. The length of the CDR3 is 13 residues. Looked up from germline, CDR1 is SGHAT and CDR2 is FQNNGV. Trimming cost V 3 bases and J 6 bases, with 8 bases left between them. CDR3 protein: CASSFEFAGELFF. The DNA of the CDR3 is TGTGCCAGCAGCTTTGAGTTCGCCGGGGAGCTGTTTTTT. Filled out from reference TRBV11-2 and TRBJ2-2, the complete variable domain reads EAGVAQSPRYKIIEKRQSVAFWCNPISGHATLYWYQQILGQGPKLLIQFQNNGVVDDSQLPKDRFSAERLKGVDSTLKIQPAKLEDSAVYLCASSFEFAGELFFGEGSRLTVL.

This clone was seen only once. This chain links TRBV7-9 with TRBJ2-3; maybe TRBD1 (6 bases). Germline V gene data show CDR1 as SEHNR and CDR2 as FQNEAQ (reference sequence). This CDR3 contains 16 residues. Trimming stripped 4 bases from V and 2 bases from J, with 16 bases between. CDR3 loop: CASSSWGQEITDTQYF. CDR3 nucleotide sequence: TGTGCCAGCAGCTCATGGGGGCAAGAGATCACAGATACGCAGTATTTT.

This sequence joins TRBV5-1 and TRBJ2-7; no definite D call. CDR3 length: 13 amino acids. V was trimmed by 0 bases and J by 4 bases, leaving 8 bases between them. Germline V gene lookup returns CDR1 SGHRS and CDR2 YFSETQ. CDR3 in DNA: TGCGCCAGCAGCTTGGCCGAACGGTACGAGCAGTACTTC. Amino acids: CASSLAERYEQYF.

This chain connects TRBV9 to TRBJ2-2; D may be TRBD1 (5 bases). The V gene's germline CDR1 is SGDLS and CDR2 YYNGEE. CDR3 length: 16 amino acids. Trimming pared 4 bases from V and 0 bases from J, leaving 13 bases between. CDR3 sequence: CASSIRTKSNTGELFF. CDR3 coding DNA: TGTGCCAGCAGCATAAGGACAAAGTCGAACACCGGGGAGCTGTTTTTT.

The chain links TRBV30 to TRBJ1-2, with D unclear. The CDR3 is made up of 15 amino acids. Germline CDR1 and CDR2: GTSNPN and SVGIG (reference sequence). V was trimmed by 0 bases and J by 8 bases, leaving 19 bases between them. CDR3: CAWSVSPRGIDGYTF. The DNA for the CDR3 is TGTGCCTGGAGTGTAAGCCCTAGAGGGATTGACGGCTACACCTTC. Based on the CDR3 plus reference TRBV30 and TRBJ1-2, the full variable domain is SQTIHQWPATLVQPVGSPLSLECTVEGTSNPNLYWYRQAAGRGLQLLFYSVGIGQISSEVPQNLSASRPQDRQFILSSKKLLLSDSGFYLCAWSVSPRGIDGYTFGSGTRLTVV.